These T cell receptor beta chains were read from a single sample in a study of cytomegalovirus exposure and HLA in healthy donors. Using immunoSEQ multiplex PCR, the repertoire was profiled, and TCRdb retains in-frame clones only, with some absent. This sample's table reports under 200,000 clones. Material for sequencing was PBMCs. These receptors all come from a man in his thirties or forties in good health and CMV-seronegative. Both conserved end residues are part of each CDR3. The D gene is left open where the match is weak.

v_call,j_call,d_call,cdr3_length,cdr3_aa,cdr3_nt
TRBV28,TRBJ2-4,-,16,CASSLEFWGAGNIQYF,TGTGCCAGCAGTTTAGAGTTCTGGGGCGCGGGGAACATTCAGTACTTC
TRBV14,TRBJ1-2,-,14,CASSQESAVDGYTF,TGTGCCAGCAGCCAAGAATCGGCGGTGGATGGCTACACCTTC
TRBV2,TRBJ1-2,-,13,CASRPAGGYGYTF,TGTGCCAGCAGGCCGGCAGGTGGTTATGGCTACACCTTC
TRBV28,TRBJ2-1,TRBD2,19,CASSAQGLAGVAAYNEQFF,TGTGCCAGCAGCGCCCAGGGACTAGCGGGAGTGGCAGCCTACAATGAGCAGTTCTTC
TRBV27,TRBJ2-1,TRBD2,16,CASRRLAGGRGNEQFF,TGTGCCAGCAGGCGACTAGCGGGGGGGCGCGGCAATGAGCAGTTCTTC
TRBV11-3,TRBJ2-5,-,13,CASSLGPGETQYF,TGTGCCAGCAGCTTAGGGCCAGGAGAGACCCAGTACTTC
TRBV27,TRBJ1-3,TRBD1,15,CASSLWGQGGNTIYF,TGTGCCAGCAGTTTATGGGGACAGGGAGGAAACACCATATATTTT
TRBV6-4,TRBJ2-1,-,15,CASSDSGAGYNEQFF,TGTGCCAGCAGTGACTCAGGAGCAGGGTACAATGAGCAGTTCTTC
TRBV10-1,TRBJ2-1,TRBD2,15,CASSLSAGEANEQFF,TGCGCCAGCAGTCTTTCAGCGGGGGAGGCGAATGAGCAGTTCTTC
TRBV4-1,TRBJ2-3,TRBD1,17,CASSPSPAGQGTDTQYF,TGCGCCAGCAGCCCCTCACCCGCGGGACAGGGGACAGATACGCAGTATTTT
TRBV9,TRBJ2-7,-,17,CASSAAEGGAGVIEQYF,TGTGCCAGCAGCGCGGCCGAGGGGGGTGCGGGAGTAATAGAGCAGTACTTC
TRBV10-1,TRBJ2-3,TRBD1,15,CASGPRDRGTDTQYF,TGCGCCAGCGGACCCCGGGACAGGGGAACAGATACGCAGTATTTT
TRBV2,TRBJ1-3,TRBD1,15,CASSLGTASGNTIYF,TGTGCCAGCAGTCTTGGGACAGCCTCTGGAAACACCATATATTTT
TRBV7-2,TRBJ2-5,TRBD1,12,CASSLLRDRAYF,TGTGCCAGCAGCCTACTCCGGGACAGGGCATACTTC
TRBV18,TRBJ2-5,-,16,CASSPSGPSTGETQYF,TGTGCCAGCTCACCCAGCGGGCCTAGCACGGGGGAGACCCAGTACTTC
TRBV4-1,TRBJ1-1,-,13,CASSHVQDLEAFF,TGCGCCAGCAGCCACGTACAGGACCTTGAAGCTTTCTTT